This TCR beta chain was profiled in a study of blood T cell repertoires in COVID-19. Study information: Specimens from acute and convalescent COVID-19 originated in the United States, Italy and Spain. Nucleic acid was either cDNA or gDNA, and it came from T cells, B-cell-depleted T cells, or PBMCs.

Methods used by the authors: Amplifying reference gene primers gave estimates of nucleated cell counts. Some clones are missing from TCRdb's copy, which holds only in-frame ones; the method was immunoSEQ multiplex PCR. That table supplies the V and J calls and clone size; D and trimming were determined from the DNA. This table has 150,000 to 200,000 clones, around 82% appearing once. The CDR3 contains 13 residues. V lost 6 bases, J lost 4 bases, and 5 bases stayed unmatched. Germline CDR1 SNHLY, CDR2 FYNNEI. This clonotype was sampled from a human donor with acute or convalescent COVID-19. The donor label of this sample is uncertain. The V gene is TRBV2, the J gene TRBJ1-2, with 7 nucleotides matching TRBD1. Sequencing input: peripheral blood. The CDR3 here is CASSEQGPYGYTF. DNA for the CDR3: TGTGCCAGCAGCGAACAGGGGCCCTATGGCTACACCTTC.